This TCR beta chain was found in a study of T cells in localized non-small cell lung cancer. Broader study findings: In adjacent lung appeared a median around 60 of the top 100 tumor clones. Sequencing involved a lone tumor region, leaving heterogeneity possible. Elevated blood T cell density was associated with longer overall survival.

In the case of this clone: The antigen remains unidentified.

The V end lost 5 bases, the J end lost 4 bases, and 12 bases lay between the germline ends. Per germline, CDR1 SGHAT and CDR2 FQNNGV. The CDR3 is made up of 14 amino acids. Generated by immunoSEQ multiplex PCR, the TCRdb table keeps only in-frame clones and is missing some. This repertoire shows about 59,000 clones, about 87% found once; its top ten account for under 25%. The gene calls are TRBV11-2 and TRBJ2-1, with D tentatively TRBD2 (6 bases). The sample consisted of peripheral blood, taken before any cancer treatment. This clonotype was sampled from a man aged 35 to 70 with stage I squamous cell lung carcinoma. The CDR3 region is CASSRGTVYNEQFF. As DNA, the CDR3 is TGTGCCAGCAGCCGCGGGACGGTGTACAATGAGCAGTTCTTC. Based on the CDR3 plus reference TRBV11-2 and TRBJ2-1, the full variable domain is EAGVAQSPRYKIIEKRQSVAFWCNPISGHATLYWYQQILGQGPKLLIQFQNNGVVDDSQLPKDRFSAERLKGVDSTLKIQPAKLEDSAVYLCASSRGTVYNEQFFGPGTRLTVL.